These 24 T cell receptor beta chains originate from one sample sequenced in a study of blood T cell repertoires in COVID-19. The table came from immunoSEQ multiplex PCR; TCRdb's copy has only in-frame clones and leaves some out. This table holds hundreds of thousands of clones, about 87% found once. What was sequenced was PBMCs or T cells enriched from blood (not recorded which). The receptors stem from a woman aged 50 to 60 who had recovered from COVID-19.

V and J are TRBV28 and TRBJ1-4; D is unclear. The germline V gene has CDR1 MDHEN and CDR2 SYDVKM. This CDR3 is 13 amino acids long. V lost 6 bases, J lost 0 bases, and 5 bases lay in between. CDR3 nucleotides: TGTGCCAGCAGGTCTTCAACTAATGAAAAACTGTTTTTT. Translation gives CASRSSTNEKLFF.

The chain combines TRBV27 with TRBJ2-7; 7 bases line up with TRBD2. Germline V CDR1 and CDR2: MNHEY, SMNVEV (reference sequence). This CDR3 contains 13 residues. V lost 2 bases and J lost 7; bases outside the gene matches: 5. The CDR3 here is CASSLDTSVEQYF. CDR3 in DNA: TGTGCCAGCAGTTTAGATACTAGCGTAGAGCAGTACTTC.

This clone was found a few times. The chain has TRBV28 and TRBJ1-1; the D gene is possibly TRBD1 (6 bases). The CDR3 extends over 14 amino acids. V dropped 7 bases and J dropped 0 bases, with 12 bases sitting between them. Per the germline V gene, CDR1 is MDHEN and CDR2 is SYDVKM. CDR3 nucleotide sequence: TGTGCCAGCACTGGGGGCACCTTGAACACTGAAGCTTTCTTT. Amino acid sequence: CASTGGTLNTEAFF. The entire variable domain, with the rest obtained from reference TRBV28 and TRBJ1-1, is as follows: DVKVTQSSRYLVKRTGEKVFLECVQDMDHENMFWYRQDPGLGLRLIYFSYDVKMKEKGDIPEGYSVSREKKERFSLILESASTNQTSMYLCASTGGTLNTEAFFGQGTRLTVV.

This clone came up a few times. The gene calls are TRBV3-1 (or the pseudogene TRBV3-2) and TRBJ2-7; 7 nucleotides align to TRBD2. The CDR3 contains 18 residues. Germline CDR1 and CDR2: LGHDT and YNNKEL (reference sequence). V shed 5 bases, J shed 8 bases, and the junction held 24 bases outside the gene matches. The CDR3 DNA is TGTGCCAGCAGCGGCCAAAGGTCGGCTAGCGGCACACCTACCCAGCAGTACTTC. It specifies CASSGQRSASGTPTQQYF.

This chain joins TRBV29-1 and TRBJ1-4; D may be TRBD1 (6 bases). The V gene's germline CDR1 is SQVTM and CDR2 ANQGSEA. CDR3 length: 13 residues. V was clipped by 5 bases and J by 7 bases, with 14 bases between them. The CDR3 region has the DNA TGCAGCGTTACAGGGCGGAGTGGTGAAAAACTGTTTTTT. Protein sequence: CSVTGRSGEKLFF.

The chain recombines TRBV9 with TRBJ2-5; D is perhaps TRBD2 (6 bases). The V and J ends lost 0 bases and 0 bases respectively, with 18 bases between them. Germline V CDR1 and CDR2: SGDLS, YYNGEE. This CDR3 has 18 residues. The CDR3 spells CASSVGRSGGTYQETQYF. In nucleotides, the CDR3 is TGTGCCAGCAGCGTAGGGCGATCCGGCGGGACCTACCAAGAGACCCAGTACTTC.

This clone turned up a few times. This sequence joins TRBV5-1 and TRBJ1-2; a weak D match, TRBD1 (6 bases). Deletions cut 1 base from V and 3 bases from J, with 13 bases between. The germline CDR1 and CDR2 sequences are SGHRS and YFSETQ. The CDR3 is 15 amino acids. The CDR3 DNA follows: TGCGCCAGCAGCTTGAATGGGGGCACGTACTATGGCTACACCTTC. Its translation: CASSLNGGTYYGYTF.

The chain employs TRBV2 and TRBJ1-5; D is uncertain. Trimming took 4 bases from V and 6 from J, leaving 13 bases between them. Germline CDR1 reads SNHLY; CDR2 reads FYNNEI. The length of the CDR3 is 14 residues. The CDR3 protein is CASSGRIVIQPQHF. The CDR3 DNA is TGTGCCAGCAGTGGGCGGATTGTGATTCAGCCCCAGCATTTT.

The rearrangement uses TRBV19 and TRBJ1-1; the D is unclear. CDR1 is LNHDA, CDR2 SQIVND, per germline (reference sequence). This CDR3 region has 14 residues. V lost 3 bases and J lost 6, with 14 bases in between. Here the CDR3 reads CASSIKGGRAEAFF. Here the CDR3 DNA reads TGTGCCAGTAGTATTAAGGGTGGGAGGGCTGAAGCTTTCTTT.

The chain recombines TRBV19 with TRBJ1-5; 8 bases align to TRBD1. CDR1 is LNHDA and CDR2 is SQIVND in the germline V gene (reference sequence). Germline trimming cut 5 bases from V and 5 bases from J; bases unmatched to any gene: 14. CDR3 length: 17 residues. The CDR3 reads CASSLTGVDAGDQPQHF. CDR3 DNA sequence: TGTGCCAGTAGTCTGACAGGGGTGGACGCCGGGGATCAGCCCCAGCATTTT.

The V gene is TRBV3-1 (or the pseudogene TRBV3-2), the J gene TRBJ2-2; 9 bases are a match to TRBD1. Unmatched junction bases numbered 6, after V lost 2 bases and J lost 2 bases. The length of the CDR3 is 17 residues. CDR1 is LGHDT, CDR2 YNNKEL, per germline (reference sequence). The CDR3 loop reads CASSQIGTGINTGELFF. The CDR3 region has the DNA TGTGCCAGCAGCCAAATCGGGACAGGGATTAACACCGGGGAGCTGTTTTTT.

The chain combines TRBV3-1 (or the pseudogene TRBV3-2) with TRBJ1-1; D gene uncertain. The CDR3 loop spans 15 amino acids. The germline V gene encodes CDR1 LGHDT and CDR2 YNNKEL (reference sequence). Between the trimmed V and J ends, which lost 1 base and 4 bases, there was a span of 13 bases. The CDR3: CASSQGTFQSTEAFF. The CDR3 DNA reads TGTGCCAGCAGCCAAGGGACTTTCCAGAGCACTGAAGCTTTCTTT.

The V call is TRBV3-1 (or the pseudogene TRBV3-2), the J call TRBJ2-2, with TRBD1 matching over 9 bases. Germline V gene data show CDR1 as LGHDT and CDR2 as YNNKEL (reference sequence). Losses at the gene ends were 1 base for V and 6 bases for J; bases not matched to a gene: 6. The CDR3 extends over 16 amino acids. CDR3 loop: CASSQGDRAHAGELFF. DNA of the CDR3: TGTGCCAGCAGCCAAGGGGACAGGGCACACGCCGGGGAGCTGTTTTTT.

V is TRBV27 and J is TRBJ1-2; D remains ambiguous. The CDR3 is 14 residues long. The V gene's germline CDR1 is MNHEY and CDR2 SMNVEV (reference sequence). The ends were cut back, 2 bases at V and 2 bases at J, with 9 bases in the middle. The CDR3 bases are TGTGCCAGCAGTTTAAAGGCAGGAAACTATGGCTACACCTTC. It yields the protein CASSLKAGNYGYTF.

The V gene is TRBV6-5, the J gene TRBJ2-7, with D tentatively TRBD2 (6 bases). Germline-derived CDR1 and CDR2 are MNHEY and SVGAGI. Trimming took off 7 bases at V and 6 bases at J, with 16 bases between the two ends. The CDR3 sequence is 13 residues long. This chain's CDR3 is CASTDGLAREQYF. The CDR3 nucleotides are TGTGCCAGCACCGATGGTCTAGCGCGCGAGCAGTACTTC.

This clone was seen only a few times. The rearrangement uses TRBV28 and TRBJ1-5, with D maybe TRBD1 (5 bases). V lost 2 bases to trimming and J lost 1 base, with 6 bases between them. Germline CDR1 reads MDHEN; CDR2 reads SYDVKM. The CDR3 contains 14 residues. CDR3 loop: CASSLRGSNQPQHF. CDR3 bases: TGTGCCAGCAGTTTACGGGGGAGCAATCAGCCCCAGCATTTT. Based on the CDR3 plus reference TRBV28 and TRBJ1-5, the full variable domain is DVKVTQSSRYLVKRTGEKVFLECVQDMDHENMFWYRQDPGLGLRLIYFSYDVKMKEKGDIPEGYSVSREKKERFSLILESASTNQTSMYLCASSLRGSNQPQHFGDGTRLSIL.

This rearrangement joins TRBV5-1 to TRBJ1-6, with D tentatively TRBD1 (6 bases). The germline gives CDR1 SGHRS, CDR2 YFSETQ. This CDR3 has 16 amino acids. V shed 0 bases and J shed 10 bases, with 17 bases lying between them. The chain's CDR3 is CASSLEGDNSGSPLHF. The CDR3 DNA reads TGCGCCAGCAGCTTGGAGGGGGACAACTCTGGATCACCCCTCCACTTT.

The V call is TRBV3-1 (or the pseudogene TRBV3-2), the J call TRBJ1-6; a weak D match, TRBD1 (6 bases). Per the germline V gene, CDR1 is LGHDT and CDR2 is YNNKEL (reference sequence). This CDR3 has 18 amino acids. The V gene lost 0 bases and the J gene lost 5 bases, with 17 bases spanning the gap. The CDR3, as DNA: TGTGCCAGCAGCCAAGACCCCGGGACACGGCTCGATAATTCACCCCTCCACTTT. This codes for CASSQDPGTRLDNSPLHF.

Comment on this clone: This same CDR3 is encoded by further DNA sequences in the sample. CDR3 bases: TGTGCCAGTAGTATCCGACAGGGAGTCAATAGCAATCAGCCCCAGCATTTT. Its protein is CASSIRQGVNSNQPQHF. The V gene is TRBV19, the J gene TRBJ1-5; TRBD1 aligns across 7 bases. With V trimmed by 3 bases and J by 0 bases, 8 bases remained unmatched. Germline-derived CDR1 and CDR2 are LNHDA and SQIVND (reference sequence). This CDR3 contains 17 residues.

The chain combines TRBV7-2 with TRBJ1-1; 11 bases are shared with TRBD1. The CDR3 has 14 amino acids. J gave up 13 bases and V 2 bases, and 9 bases lay outside the gene matches. Germline V gives CDR1 SGHTA, CDR2 FQGNSA. The CDR3 DNA follows: TGTGCCAGCAGCTTAATTGGGGACGGGACAGGGGGTTTCTTT. Encoded protein: CASSLIGDGTGGFF.

The rearrangement links TRBV28 to TRBJ2-3; perhaps TRBD2 as D (5 bases). The V gene lost 3 bases and the J gene lost 4 bases, with 14 bases spanning the gap. Per the germline V gene, CDR1 is MDHEN and CDR2 is SYDVKM. The CDR3 extends over 15 amino acids. The CDR3 region is CASSFRASIADTQYF. The CDR3 DNA reads as TGTGCCAGCAGTTTTAGGGCTAGCATAGCAGATACGCAGTATTTT.

The V call is TRBV4-1, the J call TRBJ1-6; 8 nucleotides align to TRBD1. This CDR3 spans 17 amino acids. Trimming at V came to 0 bases and at J to 7 bases, leaving 8 bases not matched to a gene. Germline loops: CDR1 MGHRA, CDR2 YSYEKL. For the CDR3, the DNA is TGCGCCAGCAGCCAAGAAGCCCAGGGGGCTATGAATTCACCCCTCCACTTT. This translates into CASSQEAQGAMNSPLHF.

This clone has a handful of counts. The CDR3 region is CASSLIQGALTEAFF. In nucleotides, the CDR3 is TGTGCCAGCAGCTTGATACAGGGGGCGTTGACTGAAGCTTTCTTT. The chain links TRBV7-9 to TRBJ1-1; TRBD1 matches at 9 bases. This CDR3 has 15 amino acids. Germline-derived CDR1 and CDR2 are SEHNR and FQNEAQ (reference sequence). The V segment lost 3 bases and the J segment 5 bases; nucleotides outside the gene matches: 7.

This clone came up once. The chain couples TRBV10-3 to TRBJ1-3; tentatively, D is TRBD1 (6 bases). CDR3 length equals 15 residues. Trimming stripped 0 bases from V and 7 bases from J, with 13 bases between. Germline lookup yields CDR1 ENHRY and CDR2 SYGVKD. This CDR3 reads CAISESYPQGNTIYF. The CDR3 coding sequence is TGTGCCATCAGTGAGTCCTACCCCCAGGGGAACACCATATATTTT.